The 32 T cell receptor beta chains below all came from one sample that was sequenced in a study of T-cell memory formation after mild COVID-19. TCRdb recomputed calls from the 5' RACE reads with MiXCR, one row per CDR3 protein. Of around 33,000 distinct CDR3 sequences in the sample, under 25% are singletons; the top ten hold 1.5% to 1.7%. Input material: PBMCs or a T cell subset sorted from them (not recorded which). The receptor source for this set is an adult who had mild COVID-19 (a few samples of this study predate the infection). Cell type and time point are not known.

This clonotype has ten or more counts. The rearrangement joins TRBV9 to TRBJ1-2; D gene uncertain. This CDR3 region has 15 residues. V lost 4 bases, J lost 3 bases, and 16 bases lay in between. Germline values: CDR1 SGDLS, CDR2 YYNGEE. The CDR3 sequence is CASSTLTGSDYGYTF. In DNA, the CDR3 is TGTGCCAGCAGCACACTGACTGGAAGTGACTATGGCTACACCTTC.

The table lists this clonotype with a count of one. V gene TRBV27 combines with J gene TRBJ1-2; 7 positions agree with TRBD1. CDR1 and CDR2 from the germline V gene are MNHEY and SMNVEV (reference sequence). This CDR3 is built from 14 residues. V was clipped by 5 bases and J by 7 bases; unmatched bases: 10. CDR3 amino acids: CASSIGTAGSGYTF. The DNA for the CDR3 is TGTGCCAGCAGTATCGGGACAGCAGGGTCTGGCTACACCTTC.

This clonotype was counted between two and nine times. The rearrangement joins TRBV11-1 to TRBJ2-7, with D perhaps TRBD1 or TRBD2 (5 bases each). Trimming cost V 3 bases and J 2 bases, with 11 bases left between them. The CDR3 contains 14 residues. Germline V gene data show CDR1 as SGHAT and CDR2 as FQDESV (reference sequence). CDR3 residues: CASSFRGGAYEQYF. The CDR3 DNA reads TGTGCCAGCAGCTTCCGTGGGGGAGCCTACGAGCAGTACTTC.

Many counts were recorded for this clonotype. The chain uses TRBV6-2 or TRBV6-3 and TRBJ2-3; D is tentatively TRBD1 or TRBD2 (5 bases each). This CDR3 comprises 15 residues. Germline loops: CDR1 MNHEY, CDR2 SVGEGT. V dropped 4 bases and J dropped 5 bases, with 16 bases sitting between them. In DNA form, the CDR3 reads TGTGCCAGCAGTTCCCTCCCATGGGGGAAAGATACGCAGTATTTT. Its translation: CASSSLPWGKDTQYF.

This clonotype has a count of ten or more. The chain carries TRBV5-1 and TRBJ2-1; D is possibly TRBD2 (5 bases). V lost 0 bases, J lost 7 bases, and 8 bases lay in between. CDR3 length: 13 residues. The germline V gene has CDR1 SGHRS and CDR2 YFSETQ. The CDR3, as DNA: TGCGCCAGCAGCTTGGATCCGGGGAATGAGCAGTTCTTC. Its translation: CASSLDPGNEQFF.

This clonotype was detected ten times or more. The rearrangement uses TRBV6-1 and TRBJ1-1, with unresolved D. Germline values: CDR1 MNHNS, CDR2 SASEGT. The V and J ends lost 4 bases and 1 base respectively, with 7 bases between them. The CDR3 extends over 13 amino acids. The CDR3 DNA follows: TGTGCCAGCAGTGTCCAGGAGAACACTGAAGCTTTCTTT. Encoded protein: CASSVQENTEAFF.

J is TRBJ2-3 and V is TRBV20-1, with TRBD1 matching over 7 bases. J gave up 8 bases and V 0 bases, and 11 bases lay outside the gene matches. The CDR3 contains 15 residues. The germline V gene encodes CDR1 DFQATT and CDR2 SNEGSKA (reference sequence). The CDR3 loop is CSARDLGGQSVTQYF. CDR3 coding DNA: TGCAGTGCTAGAGATCTAGGGGGCCAGTCGGTTACGCAGTATTTT.

The rearrangement links TRBV2 to TRBJ2-1, with D perhaps given as TRBD1 or TRBD2 (6 bases each). The germline V and J ends were trimmed by 4 bases and 7 bases, with 14 bases remaining between them. Germline V gene lookup returns CDR1 SNHLY and CDR2 FYNNEI. CDR3 size: 14 residues. Written as DNA, the CDR3 is TGTGCCAGCAGTGCGTCGGGGGCTCCTAATGAGCAGTTCTTC. Residues: CASSASGAPNEQFF.

The rearrangement links TRBV5-8 to TRBJ1-1, with TRBD1 matching 8 bases. Losses at the gene ends were 6 bases for V and 1 base for J; bases not matched to a gene: 8. This CDR3 is built from 15 residues. Germline values: CDR1 SGHTS, CDR2 YDEGEE. This chain's CDR3 is CASTLTGTGNTEAFF. Here the CDR3 DNA reads TGTGCCAGCACCTTAACCGGGACAGGGAACACTGAAGCTTTCTTT.

This clonotype was recorded at least ten times. The V gene is TRBV7-3, the J gene TRBJ2-1; maybe TRBD1 (5 bases). There are 16 residues in the CDR3. The V end was cut by 5 bases, the J end by 4 bases, with 18 bases between. Germline-derived CDR1 and CDR2 are SGHTA and FQGTGA. The CDR3 DNA reads as TGTGCCAGCAGCCCTAAGGCAGGGTTGGGGTACAATGAGCAGTTCTTC. It codes for CASSPKAGLGYNEQFF.

The sample holds many counts of this clonotype. V usage is TRBV18 and J usage is TRBJ1-2, with 10 bases lining up with TRBD1. Germline CDR1 and CDR2: KGHSH and LQKENI. CDR3 length equals 16 residues. J gave up 2 bases and V 3 bases, and 6 bases lay outside the gene matches. This chain's CDR3 is CASSPGQGKLNYGYTF. In DNA form, the CDR3 reads TGTGCCAGCTCACCGGGACAGGGGAAATTAAACTATGGCTACACCTTC.

Many counts were recorded for this clonotype. The chain has TRBV11-2 and TRBJ1-2; a possible D gene is TRBD1 (5 bases). There are 14 residues in the CDR3. Germline-derived CDR1 and CDR2 are SGHAT and FQNNGV. V was pared by 6 bases and J by 2 bases, with 13 bases between. The CDR3 is CASRPVGGNYGYTF. CDR3 DNA sequence: TGTGCCAGCAGGCCTGTGGGGGGGAACTATGGCTACACCTTC.

This clonotype occurred many times. The rearrangement links TRBV5-1 to TRBJ1-2, with D uncertain. CDR1 and CDR2 from the germline V gene are SGHRS and YFSETQ. The CDR3 is 12 amino acids. V was clipped by 0 bases and J by 2 bases, with 2 bases between them. CDR3 residues: CASSLDNYGYTF. CDR3 in DNA: TGCGCCAGCAGCTTGGACAACTATGGCTACACCTTC.

A few counts support this clonotype. The chain couples TRBV7-2 to TRBJ2-6; D might be TRBD1 (5 bases). Germline CDR1 is SGHTA and CDR2 is FQGNSA. The CDR3 covers 11 residues. V gave up 5 bases and J gave up 13 bases, with 9 bases separating them. CDR3 sequence reads: CASSARQVLTF. As DNA, the CDR3 is TGTGCCAGCAGCGCCCGACAGGTCCTGACTTTC.

This clonotype was detected many times. The rearrangement uses TRBV5-5 and TRBJ2-5; 14 nucleotides line up with TRBD2. CDR3 size: 20 residues. V dropped 3 bases and J dropped 5; count of bases not matched to a gene: 18. The germline CDR1 and CDR2 sequences are SGHKS and YYEKEE (reference sequence). The CDR3, as DNA: TGTGCCAGCAGCTCGAAGCCTGGACTAGCGGGAGGTGCGGGGGCGGAGACCCAGTACTTC. It translates to CASSSKPGLAGGAGAETQYF.

This clonotype was seen ten or more times. The chain uses TRBV6-2 or TRBV6-3 and TRBJ2-2; D remains unclear. The CDR3 has 16 amino acids. Germline V gene lookup returns CDR1 MNHEY and CDR2 SVGEGT. Trimming took 2 bases from V and 2 from J, leaving 12 bases between them. Written as DNA, the CDR3 is TGTGCCAGCAGTTACACTCGATTGGACAACACCGGGGAGCTGTTTTTT. The encoded protein is CASSYTRLDNTGELFF.

This clonotype was counted at least ten times. The rearrangement links TRBV12-3 or TRBV12-4 to TRBJ1-2; 9 positions agree with TRBD1. The CDR3 sequence is 14 residues long. Trimming removed 5 bases from V and 8 bases from J; junction bases left unmatched: 9. For the CDR3, the DNA is TGTGCCAGCAGTCCCGGGACAGGGATGAGAGGCTACACCTTC. This codes for CASSPGTGMRGYTF.

This clonotype was found many times. This chain joins TRBV7-6 and TRBJ2-1; D gene unclear. Between the trimmed V and J ends, which lost 5 bases and 8 bases, there was a span of 7 bases. CDR3 length: 11 amino acids. CDR1 SGHVS and CDR2 FNYEAQ come from the germline V gene. The CDR3 bases are TGTGCCAGCAGCCCCCTATATGAGCAGTTCTTC. It encodes CASSPLYEQFF. Full variable domain (rest looked up from reference TRBV7-6 and TRBJ2-1): GAGVSQSPRYKVTKRGQDVALRCDPISGHVSLYWYRQALGQGPEFLTYFNYEAQQDKSGLPNDRFSAERPEGSISTLTIQRTEQRDSAMYRCASSPLYEQFFGPGTRLTVL.

In its sample, this clonotype was seen many times. V gene TRBV5-6 combines with J gene TRBJ2-7; weak D call: TRBD1 (6 bases). The CDR3 covers 15 residues. Germline V gene data show CDR1 as SGHDT and CDR2 as YYEEEE. Trimming took 3 bases from V and 2 from J, leaving 15 bases between them. The DNA for the CDR3 is TGTGCCAGCAGCTCCCGACAGGAACTGACCTACGAGCAGTACTTC. Residues: CASSSRQELTYEQYF.

This clonotype came up many times. The CDR3 nucleotides are TGTGCCAGCAGCCAACTAGGGTACAATGAGCAGTTCTTC. It is translated as CASSQLGYNEQFF. This chain joins TRBV3-1 and TRBJ2-1, with D hard to call. CDR3 length: 13 residues. V was shortened by 2 bases and J by 4 bases, with 6 bases between the two germline ends. Germline V gene sequence: CDR1 LGHDT, CDR2 YNNKEL (reference sequence).

As for this clonotype: This sequence may be a read error, since a much larger clone differs from it by one base. This chain uses TRBV6-6 with TRBJ2-3, with 12 nucleotides matching TRBD2. This CDR3 comprises 15 residues. J lost 1 base, V lost 5 bases, and 1 base had no gene match. CDR1 and CDR2 (germline): MNHNY, SVGAGI (reference sequence). CDR3 amino acids: CASSRTSGGTDTQYF. CDR3 sequence (DNA): TGTGCCAGCAGTCGGACTAGCGGGGGCACAGATACGCAGTATTTT.

V is TRBV18 and J is TRBJ1-2; D is undetermined. CDR1 is KGHSH, CDR2 LQKENI, per germline. The CDR3 consists of 15 residues. With 0 bases removed from V and 4 bases from J, the gap between germline ends came to 12 bases. The CDR3 protein is CASSPPLSRTYGYTF. The CDR3 coding sequence is TGTGCCAGCTCACCACCGCTTTCAAGGACCTATGGCTACACCTTC.

This clonotype was seen repeatedly, ten times or more. This rearrangement joins TRBV11-2 to TRBJ2-1; the D gene is possibly TRBD1 (6 bases). Germline V gives CDR1 SGHAT, CDR2 FQNNGV. The CDR3 contains 14 residues. Trimming removed 5 bases at V and 3 bases at J, with 11 bases between. CDR3: CASSLRQDYNEQFF. As DNA, the CDR3 is TGTGCCAGCAGCCTCCGACAGGACTACAATGAGCAGTTCTTC.

This clonotype has a count of ten or more. V and J are TRBV5-1 and TRBJ2-5; D gene uncertain. Per germline, CDR1 SGHRS and CDR2 YFSETQ. Trimming pared 4 bases from V and 5 bases from J, leaving 21 bases between. This CDR3 spans 16 amino acids. CDR3 in amino acids: CASSANRASKPETQYF. CDR3 nucleotides: TGCGCCAGCAGCGCTAACCGGGCCTCCAAGCCGGAGACCCAGTACTTC.

Points on this clonotype: Possible read error: a much larger clone is one base away. The chain recombines TRBV10-3 with TRBJ2-1, with D possibly TRBD1 on 6 matching bases. Germline lookup yields CDR1 ENHRY and CDR2 SYGVKD. Trimming left V 2 bases short and J 10 bases short, with 9 bases between. The CDR3 spans 12 residues. The CDR3 loop is CAISEGTREQFF. In nucleotides, the CDR3 is TGTGCCATCAGTGAGGGGACAAGGGAGCAGTTCTTC.

At least ten counts were recorded for this clonotype. V and J are TRBV20-1 and TRBJ2-6; 7 positions agree with TRBD1. This CDR3 comprises 16 residues. Germline loops: CDR1 DFQATT, CDR2 SNEGSKA (reference sequence). J was trimmed by 2 bases and V by 2 bases; bases with no gene match: 6. The CDR3 sequence: CSARPTGSTGANVLTF. In nucleotides, the CDR3 is TGCAGTGCTAGACCGACAGGGAGCACTGGGGCCAACGTCCTGACTTTC.

This clonotype was seen many times. CDR3 amino acids: CASSLARANTEAFF. CDR3 bases: TGTGCCAGCAGCTTGGCCAGGGCGAACACTGAAGCTTTCTTT. This sequence joins TRBV5-4 and TRBJ1-1; possible D gene TRBD1, 5 bases. The CDR3 has 14 residues. Trimming pared 0 bases from V and 1 base from J, leaving 7 bases between. Germline CDR1 and CDR2: SGHNT and YYREEE (reference sequence).

This clonotype occurred many times. The rearrangement uses TRBV29-1 and TRBJ1-4, with TRBD1 identical over 7 bases. The CDR3 consists of 15 residues. Germline V lookup: CDR1 SQVTM, CDR2 ANQGSEA. Unmatched junction bases numbered 6, after V lost 5 bases and J lost 0 bases. DNA of the CDR3: TGCAGCGTTCGGGACAGCTTGGCAACTAATGAAAAACTGTTTTTT. This gives the protein CSVRDSLATNEKLFF.

This clonotype was observed many times. The gene calls are TRBV7-6 and TRBJ1-1; no clear D. The V end lost 5 bases, the J end lost 5 bases, and 12 bases lay between the germline ends. Looked up from germline, CDR1 is SGHVS and CDR2 is FNYEAQ. The CDR3 extends over 13 amino acids. The CDR3 bases are TGTGCCAGCAGCGTGGTCGAGCGGACTGAAGCTTTCTTT. As protein: CASSVVERTEAFF.

This clonotype was seen repeatedly, ten times or more. The J gene is TRBJ2-3, the V gene TRBV9; D is possibly TRBD2 (5 bases). Germline loops: CDR1 SGDLS, CDR2 YYNGEE. There are 16 residues in the CDR3. Trimming pared 3 bases from V and 1 base from J, leaving 15 bases between. CDR3 sequence (DNA): TGTGCCAGCAGCGATGGAAGGGCGGGCGGCACAGATACGCAGTATTTT. Translated, it gives CASSDGRAGGTDTQYF.

This clonotype was detected a few times. The V and J genes are TRBV29-1 and TRBJ2-5; TRBD2 is a possible D gene (7 bases). Trimming left V 1 base short and J 7 bases short, with 13 bases between. CDR3 size: 13 residues. In germline, CDR1 is SQVTM, CDR2 ANQGSEA. CDR3: CSVEVQGGRTQYF. For the CDR3, the DNA is TGCAGCGTTGAAGTACAGGGAGGGAGGACCCAGTACTTC.

In this sample, this clonotype turned up many times. This chain connects TRBV3-1 to TRBJ1-1; D is uncertain. From germline, CDR1 is LGHDT and CDR2 YNNKEL (reference sequence). V lost 1 base to trimming and J lost 7 bases, with 10 bases between them. CDR3 length equals 13 residues. The CDR3 spells CASSQGGWDEAFF. The DNA for the CDR3 is TGTGCCAGCAGCCAAGGCGGATGGGATGAAGCTTTCTTT.